The sequence of this T cell receptor (beta chain) was determined in a study of blood T cell repertoires in COVID-19. This clone was counted once. The CDR3 covers 13 residues. Germline CDR1 reads SQVTM; CDR2 reads ANQGSEA. With V trimmed by 7 bases and J by 4 bases, 7 bases remained unmatched. Participant reports of clinical history set cohort assignment. Two negative PCRs, clearance, or symptom resolution had been documented for recovered Cohort 3 donors. In the original processing: Amplification from reference gene primers served as the basis for estimated nucleated cell counts. The assay was immunoSEQ multiplex PCR, and TCRdb's table has in-frame clones only and misses some. That table is the source of V, J and clone size, and D and trimming were worked out from the DNA. In the table there are about 180,000 clones, more than 70% of which are singletons.

This clonotype was sampled from a woman younger than 45 who had recovered from COVID-19. The chain carries TRBV29-1 and TRBJ2-5; TRBD2 matches at 9 bases. The sequenced sample consisted of PBMCs or T cells enriched from blood (not recorded which). The CDR3 DNA follows: TGCAGCGGGGGGGTTAGCGGGAGAGAGACCCAGTACTTC. Translated: CSGGVSGRETQYF.